The present T cell receptor beta chain was sequenced within a study of regulatory T cells in long-lasting Graves disease. Study overall: Those with persistent Graves' disease had received antithyroid drugs for over 5 years with positive TSH receptor antibodies. The study, taken as a whole, reports: Accuracy might have suffered from few samples.

Indicated time point: persistent/refractory GD, antithyroid drugs over 5 years with positive TRAb. From PBMCs, RNA was extracted and then used to make the TCR library. According to the study, TCR beta libraries were built with iRepertoire HTBI primers and CDR3-region Arm-PCR. In TCRdb, the multiplex PCR reads were re-called with MiXCR into one record per CDR3 protein. Altogether 700,000 or so distinct CDR3 sequences are present, 30% being singletons, with the ten largest covering roughly 46%. Comment on this clonotype: Its antigen is not identified.

V was cut by 1 base and J by 9 bases, with 13 bases left in between. Looked up from germline, CDR1 is SGHTA and CDR2 is FQGNSA. The CDR3 consists of 15 residues. This chain uses TRBV7-2 with TRBJ1-6; D unclear. The sequence was collected from a female donor with Graves disease. The source material was peripheral blood mononuclear cells (PBMCs), sampled when the disease was refractory, from a patient treated with antithyroid drugs. The CDR3 sequence is CASSLEPTIGSPLHF. In DNA, the CDR3 is TGTGCCAGCAGCTTAGAGCCTACTATTGGTTCACCCCTCCACTTT.